This entry lists 6 T cell receptor beta chains sequenced from one sample in a study of vaccination and CD4 T cells after COVID-19. These receptors' targets are unknown. Treatment described: roughly nine-day PBMC culture with coronavirus spike peptide pools or control peptides (ViraFEST assay). Sequencing of the DNA from cultured CD4+ T cells was carried out with the Oncomine TCR Beta short-read assay. MiXCR, applied by TCRdb to the PCR reads, yields one record per CDR3 protein. Of about 13,000 distinct CDR3 sequences listed, 27% are singletons. The sequenced sample was CD4+ T cells from blood, cultured in vitro, obtained before SARS-CoV-2 vaccination. These receptors were collected from a human donor who received a COVID-19 vaccine.

This clonotype was counted a few times. This sequence joins TRBV12-3 or TRBV12-4 and TRBJ2-7; D may be TRBD2 (6 bases). The CDR3 covers 12 residues. The V gene lost 4 bases and the J gene lost 5 bases, with 9 bases spanning the gap. Here the CDR3 reads CASSWGVDEQYF. CDR3 DNA: TGTGCCAGCAGTTGGGGGGTCGACGAGCAGTACTTC.

The chain is built from TRBV7-6 and TRBJ1-3; D is ambiguous. Trimming removed 1 base at V and 0 bases at J, with 13 bases between. The germline gives CDR1 SGHVS, CDR2 FNYEAQ. CDR3 length: 17 residues. Here the CDR3 DNA reads TGTGCCAGCAGCTTAGTAGGCGGCACCTCCTCTGGAAACACCATATATTTT. Protein sequence: CASSLVGGTSSGNTIYF.

V and J are TRBV19 and TRBJ1-6; TRBD1 matches at 9 bases. This CDR3 is built from 14 residues. Unmatched junction bases numbered 4, after V lost 5 bases and J lost 8 bases. CDR1 and CDR2 from the germline V gene are LNHDA and SQIVND (reference sequence). The CDR3 nucleotides are TGTGCCAGTAGTCCCTGGACAGGGGATTCACCCCTCCACTTT. Protein product: CASSPWTGDSPLHF.

V gene TRBV20-1 combines with J gene TRBJ2-1; D could derive from TRBD1 or TRBD2 (5 bases each). V was shortened by 0 bases and J by 9 bases, with 21 bases between the two germline ends. CDR3 length: 16 residues. In germline, CDR1 is DFQATT, CDR2 SNEGSKA (reference sequence). The CDR3 loop is CSARDGSVAGAAEQFF. The DNA for the CDR3 is TGCAGTGCTAGAGATGGTTCCGTGGCCGGGGCCGCTGAGCAGTTCTTC.

J is TRBJ2-3 and V is TRBV7-9; D gene ambiguous. V was trimmed by 2 bases and J by 0 bases, leaving 6 bases between them. This CDR3 is 14 amino acids long. CDR1 and CDR2 from the germline V gene are SEHNR and FQNEAQ (reference sequence). CDR3 DNA: TGTGCCAGCAGCTTATCCCGGAGCACAGATACGCAGTATTTT. It translates to CASSLSRSTDTQYF.

This clonotype was found a few times. The chain couples TRBV10-1 to TRBJ2-4; TRBD1 matches at 7 bases. Unmatched junction bases numbered 14, after V lost 0 bases and J lost 0 bases. There are 20 residues in the CDR3. The germline CDR1 and CDR2 sequences are WNHNN and SYGVQD (reference sequence). CDR3 in DNA: TGCGCCAGCAGTGAGTCGACTCCCTGGACAGGAAAAGAAGCCAAAAACATTCAGTACTTC. It yields the protein CASSESTPWTGKEAKNIQYF.